This T cell receptor (beta chain) emerged from a study of T-cell reconstitution after alpha-beta-depleted transplantation in children. The study, taken as a whole, reports: Where some patients showed high TCRbeta diversity at day 60, it came from recipient T cells and thymic progenitors that had survived. After one year, T-cell counts and TCRbeta diversity mostly came from new T cells.

This clonotype was detected many times. Its antigen is unidentified. Unique molecular identifiers tagged the TCRbeta library. MiXCR, applied by TCRdb to the PCR reads, yields one record per CDR3 protein. In the table there are 450,000 to 700,000 distinct CDR3 sequences, roughly a quarter of which are singletons. Trimming removed 3 bases from V and 0 bases from J, with 9 bases in between. The CDR3 spans 14 residues. CDR1 is DFQATT, CDR2 SNEGSKA, per germline (reference sequence). The genes are TRBV20-1 and TRBJ2-4; maybe TRBD2 (5 bases). Sequencing used PBMCs, obtained before TCRalphabeta/CD19-depleted stem cell transplant. The sequence was obtained from a boy under two years old with Wiskott-Aldrich syndrome, due to receive a stem cell transplant. The CDR3 DNA sequence: TGCAGTGCTAGTCGAGGGATAGCCAAAAACATTCAGTACTTC. This sequence encodes CSASRGIAKNIQYF.